This T cell receptor beta chain was sequenced in a study of blood T cell repertoires in COVID-19. The repertoire was sequenced with immunoSEQ multiplex PCR; TCRdb's copy has only in-frame clones and lacks some. The sample holds about 310,000 clones; 90% are singletons and the top ten take around 1%. With V trimmed by 4 bases and J by 7 bases, 8 bases remained unmatched. Germline CDR1 and CDR2: MDHEN and SYDVKM. The length of the CDR3 is 15 residues. The chain links TRBV28 to TRBJ2-2, with 8 bases lining up with TRBD1. Material: peripheral blood. The receptor was isolated from a woman in her 40s with COVID-19, enrolled during active disease. The CDR3 region has the DNA TGTGCCAGCAGTTCACCGACAGGGGTGGGCGGGGAGCTGTTTTTT. This codes for CASSSPTGVGGELFF.